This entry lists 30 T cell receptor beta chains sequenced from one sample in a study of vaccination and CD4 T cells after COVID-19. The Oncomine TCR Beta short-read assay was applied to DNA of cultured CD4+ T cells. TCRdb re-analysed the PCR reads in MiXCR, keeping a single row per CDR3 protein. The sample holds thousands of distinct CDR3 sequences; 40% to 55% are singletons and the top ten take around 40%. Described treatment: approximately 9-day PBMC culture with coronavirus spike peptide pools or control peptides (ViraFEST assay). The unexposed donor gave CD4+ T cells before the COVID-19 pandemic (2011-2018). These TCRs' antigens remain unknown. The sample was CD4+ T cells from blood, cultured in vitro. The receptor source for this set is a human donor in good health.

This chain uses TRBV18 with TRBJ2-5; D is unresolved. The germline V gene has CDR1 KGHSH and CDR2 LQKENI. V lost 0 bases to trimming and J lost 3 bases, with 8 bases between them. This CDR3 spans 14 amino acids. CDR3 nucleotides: TGTGCCAGCTCACCACCAGGGAAGGAAGAGACCCAGTACTTC. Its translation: CASSPPGKEETQYF.

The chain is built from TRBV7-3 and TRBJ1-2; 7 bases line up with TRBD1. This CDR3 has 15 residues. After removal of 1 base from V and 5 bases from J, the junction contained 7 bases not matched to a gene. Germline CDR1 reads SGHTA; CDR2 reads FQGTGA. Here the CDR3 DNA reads TGTGCCAGCAGCTTAAATGGACAGACAGGGTATGGCTACACCTTC. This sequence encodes CASSLNGQTGYGYTF.

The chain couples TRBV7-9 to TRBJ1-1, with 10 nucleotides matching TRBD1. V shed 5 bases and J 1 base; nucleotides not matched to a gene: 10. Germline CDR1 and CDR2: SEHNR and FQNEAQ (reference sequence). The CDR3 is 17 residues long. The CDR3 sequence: CASSPAGTGAWNTEAFF. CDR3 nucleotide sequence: TGTGCCAGCAGCCCCGCCGGGACAGGGGCTTGGAACACTGAAGCTTTCTTT.

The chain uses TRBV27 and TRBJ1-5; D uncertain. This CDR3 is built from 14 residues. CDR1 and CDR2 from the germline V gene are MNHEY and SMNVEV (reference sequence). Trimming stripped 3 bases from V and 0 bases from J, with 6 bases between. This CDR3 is CASSFGVSNQPQHF. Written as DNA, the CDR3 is TGTGCCAGCAGTTTTGGGGTTAGCAATCAGCCCCAGCATTTT.

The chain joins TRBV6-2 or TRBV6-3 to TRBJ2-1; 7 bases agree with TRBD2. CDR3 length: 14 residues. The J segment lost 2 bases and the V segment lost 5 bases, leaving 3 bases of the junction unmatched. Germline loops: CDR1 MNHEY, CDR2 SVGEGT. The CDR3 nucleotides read TGTGCCAGCAGTCCTAGCGGCCCCTACAATGAGCAGTTCTTC. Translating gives CASSPSGPYNEQFF.

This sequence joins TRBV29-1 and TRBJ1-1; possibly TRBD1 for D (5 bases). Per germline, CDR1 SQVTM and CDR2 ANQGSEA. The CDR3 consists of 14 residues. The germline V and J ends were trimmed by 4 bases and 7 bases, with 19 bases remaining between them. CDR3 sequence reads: CSVVRVDGRNEAFF. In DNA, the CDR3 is TGCAGCGTTGTCAGGGTAGACGGCCGAAATGAAGCTTTCTTT.

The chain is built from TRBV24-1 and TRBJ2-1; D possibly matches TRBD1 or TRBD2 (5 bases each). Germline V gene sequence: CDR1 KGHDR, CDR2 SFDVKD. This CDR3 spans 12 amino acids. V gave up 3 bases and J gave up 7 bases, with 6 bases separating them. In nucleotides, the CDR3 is TGTGCCACCAGTGATGAGGGGAATGAGCAGTTCTTC. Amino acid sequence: CATSDEGNEQFF.

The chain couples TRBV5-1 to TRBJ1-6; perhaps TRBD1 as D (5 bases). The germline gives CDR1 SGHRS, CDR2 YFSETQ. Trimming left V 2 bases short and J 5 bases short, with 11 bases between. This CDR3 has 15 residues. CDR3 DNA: TGCGCCAGCAGCTTCTCGGGGGTAGATAATTCACCCCTCCACTTT. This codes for CASSFSGVDNSPLHF.

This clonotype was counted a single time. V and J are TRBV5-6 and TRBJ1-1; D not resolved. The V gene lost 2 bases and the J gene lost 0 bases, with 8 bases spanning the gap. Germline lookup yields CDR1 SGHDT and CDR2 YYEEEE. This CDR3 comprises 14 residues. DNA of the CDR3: TGTGCCAGCAGCTTAGAGACCATGAACACTGAAGCTTTCTTT. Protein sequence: CASSLETMNTEAFF. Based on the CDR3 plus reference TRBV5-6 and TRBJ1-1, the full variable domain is DAGVTQSPTHLIKTRGQQVTLRCSPKSGHDTVSWYQQALGQGPQFIFQYYEEEERQRGNFPDRFSGHQFPNYSSELNVNALLLGDSALYLCASSLETMNTEAFFGQGTRLTVV.

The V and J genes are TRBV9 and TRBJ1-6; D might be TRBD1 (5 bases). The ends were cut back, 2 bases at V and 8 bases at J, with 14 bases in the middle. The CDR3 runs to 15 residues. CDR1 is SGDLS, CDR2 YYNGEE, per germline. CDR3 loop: CASSVLGGLDSPLHF. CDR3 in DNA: TGTGCCAGCAGCGTTTTGGGGGGTTTGGATTCACCCCTCCACTTT.

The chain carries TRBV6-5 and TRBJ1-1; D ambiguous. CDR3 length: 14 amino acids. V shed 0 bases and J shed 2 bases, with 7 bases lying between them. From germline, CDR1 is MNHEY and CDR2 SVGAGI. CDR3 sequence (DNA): TGTGCCAGCAGTTACTCTAGGGCTAACACTGAAGCTTTCTTT. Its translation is CASSYSRANTEAFF.

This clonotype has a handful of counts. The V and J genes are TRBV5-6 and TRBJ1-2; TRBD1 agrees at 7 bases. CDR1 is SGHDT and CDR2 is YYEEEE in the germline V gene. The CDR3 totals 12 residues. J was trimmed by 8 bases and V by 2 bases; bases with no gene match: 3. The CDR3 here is CASSLQGNGYTF. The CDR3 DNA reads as TGTGCCAGCAGCTTACAGGGGAACGGCTACACCTTC.

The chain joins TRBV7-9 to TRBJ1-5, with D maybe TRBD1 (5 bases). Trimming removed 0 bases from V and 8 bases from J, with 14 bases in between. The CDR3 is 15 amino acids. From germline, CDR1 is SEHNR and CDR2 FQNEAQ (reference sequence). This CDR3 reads CASSLASAGGEPQHF. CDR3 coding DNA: TGTGCCAGCAGCTTAGCATCGGCAGGAGGGGAGCCCCAGCATTTT. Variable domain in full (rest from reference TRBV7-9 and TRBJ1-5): DTGVSQNPRHKITKRGQNVTFRCDPISEHNRLYWYRQTLGQGPEFLTYFQNEAQLEKSRLLSDRFSAERPKGSFSTLEIQRTEQGDSAMYLCASSLASAGGEPQHFGDGTRLSIL.

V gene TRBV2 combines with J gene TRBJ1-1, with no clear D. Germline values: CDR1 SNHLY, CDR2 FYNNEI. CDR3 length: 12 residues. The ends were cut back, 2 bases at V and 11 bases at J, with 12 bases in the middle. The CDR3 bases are TGTGCCAGCAGTGAATACTCCCCCGGGGCTTTCTTT. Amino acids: CASSEYSPGAFF.

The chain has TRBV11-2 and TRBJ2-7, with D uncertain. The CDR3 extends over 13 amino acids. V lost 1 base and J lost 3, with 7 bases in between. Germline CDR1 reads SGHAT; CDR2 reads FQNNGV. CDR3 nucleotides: TGTGCCAGCAGCTTAGGGCTTGACTACGAGCAGTACTTC. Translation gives CASSLGLDYEQYF.

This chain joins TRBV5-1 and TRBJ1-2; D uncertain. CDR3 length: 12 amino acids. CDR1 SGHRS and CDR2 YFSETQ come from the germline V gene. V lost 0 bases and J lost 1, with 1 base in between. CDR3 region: CASSLVNYGYTF. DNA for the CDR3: TGCGCCAGCAGCTTGGTTAACTATGGCTACACCTTC.

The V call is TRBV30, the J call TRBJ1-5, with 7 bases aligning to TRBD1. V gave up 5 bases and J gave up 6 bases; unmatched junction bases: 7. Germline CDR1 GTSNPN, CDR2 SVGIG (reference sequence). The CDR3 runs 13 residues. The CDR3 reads CAWGNRGGQPQHF. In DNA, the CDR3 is TGTGCCTGGGGAAACAGGGGCGGTCAGCCCCAGCATTTT.

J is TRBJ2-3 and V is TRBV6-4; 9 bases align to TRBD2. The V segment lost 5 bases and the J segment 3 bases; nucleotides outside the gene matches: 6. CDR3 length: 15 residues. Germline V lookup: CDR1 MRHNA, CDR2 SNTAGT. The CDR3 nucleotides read TGTGCCAGCAGTTTAGTAGCGGGGGTAACAGATACGCAGTATTTT. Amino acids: CASSLVAGVTDTQYF.

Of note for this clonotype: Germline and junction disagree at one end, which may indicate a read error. CDR3 protein: CAGSETPGQNTGELFF. The CDR3 nucleotides read TGTGCCGGCAGTGAAACCCCCGGACAAAACACCGGGGAGCTGTTTTTT. The V and J genes are TRBV6-1 and TRBJ2-2; a weak D match, TRBD1 (5 bases). This CDR3 has 16 residues. Germline lookup yields CDR1 MNHNS and CDR2 SASEGT.

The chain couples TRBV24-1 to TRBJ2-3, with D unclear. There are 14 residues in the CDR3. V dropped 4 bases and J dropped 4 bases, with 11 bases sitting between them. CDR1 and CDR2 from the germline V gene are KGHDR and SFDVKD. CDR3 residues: CATSDPALADTQYF. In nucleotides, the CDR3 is TGTGCCACCAGTGACCCCGCCCTGGCAGATACGCAGTATTTT.

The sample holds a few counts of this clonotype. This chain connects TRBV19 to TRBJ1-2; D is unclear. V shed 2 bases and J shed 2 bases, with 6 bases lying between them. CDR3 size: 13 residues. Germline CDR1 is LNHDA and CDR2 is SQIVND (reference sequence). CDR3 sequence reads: CASSIRRNYGYTF. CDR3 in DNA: TGTGCCAGTAGTATAAGGCGGAACTATGGCTACACCTTC.

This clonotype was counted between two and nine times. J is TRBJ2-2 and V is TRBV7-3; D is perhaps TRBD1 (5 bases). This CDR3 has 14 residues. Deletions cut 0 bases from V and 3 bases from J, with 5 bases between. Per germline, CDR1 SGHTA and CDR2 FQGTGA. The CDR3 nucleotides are TGTGCCAGCAGCTTAACAGGGGACACCGGGGAGCTGTTTTTT. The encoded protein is CASSLTGDTGELFF.

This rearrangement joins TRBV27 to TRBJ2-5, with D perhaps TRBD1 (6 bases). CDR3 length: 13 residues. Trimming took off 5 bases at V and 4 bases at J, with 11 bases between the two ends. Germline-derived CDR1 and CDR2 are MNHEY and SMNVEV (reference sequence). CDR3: CASSAAGVETQYF. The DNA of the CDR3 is TGTGCCAGCAGTGCTGCAGGGGTAGAGACCCAGTACTTC.

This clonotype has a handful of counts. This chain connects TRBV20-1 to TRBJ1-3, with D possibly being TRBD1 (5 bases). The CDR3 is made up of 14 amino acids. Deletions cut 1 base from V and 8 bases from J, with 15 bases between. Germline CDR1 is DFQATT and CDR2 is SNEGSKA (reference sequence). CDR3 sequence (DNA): TGCAGTGCTAGAGGTGGGACCGGGGTGGACACCATATATTTT. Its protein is CSARGGTGVDTIYF.

The CDR3 protein is CASSPSTDTQYF. The CDR3 DNA reads as TGTGCCAGCAGCCCTAGCACAGATACGCAGTATTTT. The V gene is TRBV7-9, the J gene TRBJ2-3, with D uncertain. The V end lost 5 bases, the J end lost 0 bases, and 3 bases lay between the germline ends. Germline CDR1 reads SEHNR; CDR2 reads FQNEAQ (reference sequence). This CDR3 is built from 12 residues.

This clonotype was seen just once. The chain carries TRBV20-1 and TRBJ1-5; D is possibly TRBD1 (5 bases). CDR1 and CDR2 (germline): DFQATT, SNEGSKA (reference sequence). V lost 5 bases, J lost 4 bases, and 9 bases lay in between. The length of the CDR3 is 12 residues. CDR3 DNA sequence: TGCAGTGCTGCTCAGGGTAATCAGCCCCAGCATTTT. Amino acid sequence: CSAAQGNQPQHF.

The DNA of the CDR3 is TGTGCCAGCAGCCCCGGGACAGGGGGTCAGCCCCAGCATTTT. It codes for CASSPGTGGQPQHF. V and J are TRBV12-3 or TRBV12-4 and TRBJ1-5, with TRBD1 identical over 11 bases. The V segment lost 6 bases and the J segment 6 bases; nucleotides outside the gene matches: 4. This CDR3 contains 14 residues.

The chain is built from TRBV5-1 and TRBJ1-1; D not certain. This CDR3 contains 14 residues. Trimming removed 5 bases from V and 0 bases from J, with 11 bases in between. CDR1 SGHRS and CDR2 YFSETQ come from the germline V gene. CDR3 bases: TGCGCCAGCAGTCTGCAAAACATGAACACTGAAGCTTTCTTT. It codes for CASSLQNMNTEAFF.

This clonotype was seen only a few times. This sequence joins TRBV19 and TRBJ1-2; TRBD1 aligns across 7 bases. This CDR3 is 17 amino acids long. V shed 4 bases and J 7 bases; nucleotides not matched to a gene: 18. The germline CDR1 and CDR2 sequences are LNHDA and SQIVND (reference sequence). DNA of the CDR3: TGTGCCAGTAGTAGAGAAGACAGGGAGCTTAACAGGGGTGGCTACACCTTC. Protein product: CASSREDRELNRGGYTF.

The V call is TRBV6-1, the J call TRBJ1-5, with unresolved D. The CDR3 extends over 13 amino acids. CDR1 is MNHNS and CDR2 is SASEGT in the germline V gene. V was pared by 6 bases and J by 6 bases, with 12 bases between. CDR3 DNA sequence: TGTGCCAGCAGACCCGAGAGGAGTCAGCCCCAGCATTTT. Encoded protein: CASRPERSQPQHF.